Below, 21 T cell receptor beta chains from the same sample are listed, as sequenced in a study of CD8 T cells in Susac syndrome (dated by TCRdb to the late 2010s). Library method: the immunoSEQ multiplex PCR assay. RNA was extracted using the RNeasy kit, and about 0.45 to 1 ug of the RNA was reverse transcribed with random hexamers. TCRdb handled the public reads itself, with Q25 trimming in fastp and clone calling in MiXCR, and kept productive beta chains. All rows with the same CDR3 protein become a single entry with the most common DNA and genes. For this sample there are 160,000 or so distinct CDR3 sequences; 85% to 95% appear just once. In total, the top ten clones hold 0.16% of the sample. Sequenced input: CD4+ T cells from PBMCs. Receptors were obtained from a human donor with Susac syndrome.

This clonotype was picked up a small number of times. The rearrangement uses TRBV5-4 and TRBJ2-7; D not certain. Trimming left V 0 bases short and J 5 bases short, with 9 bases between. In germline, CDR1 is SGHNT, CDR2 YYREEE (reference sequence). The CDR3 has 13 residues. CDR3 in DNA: TGTGCCAGCAGCTTGGGTTACGAAAACGAGCAGTACTTC. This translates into CASSLGYENEQYF.

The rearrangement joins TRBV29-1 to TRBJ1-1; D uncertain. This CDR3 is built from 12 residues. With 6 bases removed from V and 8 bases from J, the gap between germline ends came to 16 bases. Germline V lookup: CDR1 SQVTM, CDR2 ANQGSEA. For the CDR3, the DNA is TGCAGCGTCGGTACGCAGAGTGGGGAAGCTTTCTTT. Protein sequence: CSVGTQSGEAFF.

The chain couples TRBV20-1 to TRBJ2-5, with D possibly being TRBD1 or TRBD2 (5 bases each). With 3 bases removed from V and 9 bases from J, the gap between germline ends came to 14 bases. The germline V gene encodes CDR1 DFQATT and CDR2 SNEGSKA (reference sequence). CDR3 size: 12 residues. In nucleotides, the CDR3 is TGCAGTGCTAGGGGCACCTTGGGGGCCCAGTACTTC. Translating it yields CSARGTLGAQYF.

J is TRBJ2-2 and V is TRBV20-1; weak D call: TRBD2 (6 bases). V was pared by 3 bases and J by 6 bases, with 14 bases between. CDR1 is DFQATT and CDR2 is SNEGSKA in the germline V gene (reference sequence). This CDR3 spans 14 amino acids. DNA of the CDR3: TGCAGTGCTAGCACTAGCACCACCCCCGGGGAGCTGTTTTTT. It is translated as CSASTSTTPGELFF.

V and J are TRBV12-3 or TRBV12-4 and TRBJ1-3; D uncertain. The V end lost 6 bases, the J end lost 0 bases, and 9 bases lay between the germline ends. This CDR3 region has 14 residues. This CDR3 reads CASRQSSSGNTIYF. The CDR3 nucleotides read TGTGCCAGCAGACAGAGCAGCTCTGGAAACACCATATATTTT.

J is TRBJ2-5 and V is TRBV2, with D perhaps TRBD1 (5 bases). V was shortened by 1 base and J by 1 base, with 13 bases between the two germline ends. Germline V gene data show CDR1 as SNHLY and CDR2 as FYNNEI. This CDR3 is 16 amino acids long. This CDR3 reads CASSEGAGKGQETQYF. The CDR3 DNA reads TGTGCCAGCAGTGAAGGCGCAGGGAAGGGCCAAGAGACCCAGTACTTC. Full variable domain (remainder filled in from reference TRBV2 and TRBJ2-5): EPEVTQTPSHQVTQMGQEVILRCVPISNHLYFYWYRQILGQKVEFLVSFYNNEISEKSEIFDDQFSVERPDGSNFTLKIRSTKLEDSAMYFCASSEGAGKGQETQYFGPGTRLLVL.

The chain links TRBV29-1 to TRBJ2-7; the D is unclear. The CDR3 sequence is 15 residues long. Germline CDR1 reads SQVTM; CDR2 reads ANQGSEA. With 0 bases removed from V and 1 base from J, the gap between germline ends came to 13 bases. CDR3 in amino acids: CSVEDRVKDSYEQYF. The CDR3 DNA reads TGCAGCGTTGAAGATAGGGTCAAAGATTCCTACGAGCAGTACTTC.

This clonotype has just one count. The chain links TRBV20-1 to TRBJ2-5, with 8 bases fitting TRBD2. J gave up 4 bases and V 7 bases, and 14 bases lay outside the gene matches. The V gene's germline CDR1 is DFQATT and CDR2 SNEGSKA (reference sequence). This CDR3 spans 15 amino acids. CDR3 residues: CSVISPGTRGETQYF. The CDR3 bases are TGCAGTGTTATTTCCCCCGGGACTAGGGGAGAGACCCAGTACTTC.

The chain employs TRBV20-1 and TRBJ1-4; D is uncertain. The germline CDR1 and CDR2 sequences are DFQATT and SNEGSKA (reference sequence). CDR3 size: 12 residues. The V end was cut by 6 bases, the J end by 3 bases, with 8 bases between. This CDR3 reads CSAWTPNEKLFF. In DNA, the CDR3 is TGCAGTGCCTGGACGCCTAATGAAAAACTGTTTTTT.

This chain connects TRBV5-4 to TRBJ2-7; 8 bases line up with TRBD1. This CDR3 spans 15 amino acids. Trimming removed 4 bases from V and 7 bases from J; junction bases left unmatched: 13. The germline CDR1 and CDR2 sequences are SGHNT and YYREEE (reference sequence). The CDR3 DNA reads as TGTGCCAGCAGCAATGGGACAGGAGGGAACAGGGAGCAGTACTTC. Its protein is CASSNGTGGNREQYF. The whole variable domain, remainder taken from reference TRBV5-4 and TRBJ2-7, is ETGVTQSPTHLIKTRGQQVTLRCSSQSGHNTVSWYQQALGQGPQFIFQYYREEENGRGNFPPRFSGLQFPNYSSELNVNALELDDSALYLCASSNGTGGNREQYFGPGTRLTVT.

The CDR3 bases are TGCAGCGCTCCGGCGGTACAGGGCTACTACACCTTC. Translating it yields CSAPAVQGYYTF. The rearrangement links TRBV29-1 to TRBJ1-2; weak D call: TRBD1 (6 bases). The CDR3 consists of 12 residues. Germline lookup yields CDR1 SQVTM and CDR2 ANQGSEA. Trimming removed 7 bases at V and 10 bases at J, with 19 bases between. Complete variable domain (other parts from reference TRBV29-1 and TRBJ1-2): SAVISQKPSRDICQRGTSLTIQCQVDSQVTMMFWYRQQPGQSLTLIATANQGSEATYESGFVIDKFPISRPNLTFSTLTVSNMSPEDSSIYLCSAPAVQGYYTFGSGTRLTVV.

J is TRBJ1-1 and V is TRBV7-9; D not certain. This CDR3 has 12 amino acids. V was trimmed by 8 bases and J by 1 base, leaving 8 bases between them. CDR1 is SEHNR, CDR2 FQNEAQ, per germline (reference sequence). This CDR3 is CASERGNTEAFF. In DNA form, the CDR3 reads TGTGCCAGCGAACGTGGGAACACTGAAGCTTTCTTT.

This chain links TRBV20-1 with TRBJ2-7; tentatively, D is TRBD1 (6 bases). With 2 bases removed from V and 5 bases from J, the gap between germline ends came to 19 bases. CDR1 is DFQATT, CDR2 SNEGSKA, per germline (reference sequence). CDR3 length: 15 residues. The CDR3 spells CSARFPITGNHEQYF. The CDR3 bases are TGCAGTGCTAGATTCCCAATAACAGGGAACCACGAGCAGTACTTC.

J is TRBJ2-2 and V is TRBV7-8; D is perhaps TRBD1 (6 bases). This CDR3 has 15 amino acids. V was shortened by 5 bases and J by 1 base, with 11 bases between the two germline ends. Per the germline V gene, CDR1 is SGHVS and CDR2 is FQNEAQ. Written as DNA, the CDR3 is TGTGCCAGCAGCAAAAGGGGACAGAACACCGGGGAGCTGTTTTTT. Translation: CASSKRGQNTGELFF.

CDR3 sequence (DNA): TGTGCCAGCAGCCAGGGCCTCATTGGGGGTTACAATGAGCAGTTCTTC. Translating gives CASSQGLIGGYNEQFF. This chain links TRBV3-1 with TRBJ2-1; perhaps D is TRBD1 or TRBD2 (5 bases each). This CDR3 has 16 amino acids. Germline V gives CDR1 LGHDT, CDR2 YNNKEL (reference sequence). The V end was cut by 3 bases, the J end by 4 bases, with 16 bases between.

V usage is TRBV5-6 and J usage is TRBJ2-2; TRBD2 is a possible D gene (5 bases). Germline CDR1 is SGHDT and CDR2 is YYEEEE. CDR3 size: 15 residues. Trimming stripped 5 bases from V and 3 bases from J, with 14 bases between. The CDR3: CASSPGIRDTGELFF. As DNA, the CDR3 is TGTGCCAGCAGTCCCGGGATAAGAGACACCGGGGAGCTGTTTTTT.

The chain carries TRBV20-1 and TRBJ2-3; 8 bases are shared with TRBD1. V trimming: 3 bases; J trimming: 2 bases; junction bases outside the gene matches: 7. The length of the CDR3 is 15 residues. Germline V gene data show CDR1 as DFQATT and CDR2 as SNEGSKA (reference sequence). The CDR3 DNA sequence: TGCAGTGCTAGCCCCGGGACAGGCCTCACAGATACGCAGTATTTT. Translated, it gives CSASPGTGLTDTQYF.

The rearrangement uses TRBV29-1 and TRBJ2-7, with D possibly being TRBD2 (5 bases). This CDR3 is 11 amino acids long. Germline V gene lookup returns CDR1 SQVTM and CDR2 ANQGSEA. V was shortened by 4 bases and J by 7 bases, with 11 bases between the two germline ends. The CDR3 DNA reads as TGCAGCGTTGGGGCCCGCGGGGAGCAGTACTTC. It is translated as CSVGARGEQYF.

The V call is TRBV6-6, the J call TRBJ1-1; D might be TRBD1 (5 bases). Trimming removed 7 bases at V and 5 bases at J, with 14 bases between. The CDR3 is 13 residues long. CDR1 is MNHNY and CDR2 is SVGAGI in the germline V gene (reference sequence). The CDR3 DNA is TGTGCCAGCATGGATGCGGGGGGAACTGAAGCTTTCTTT. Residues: CASMDAGGTEAFF.

The CDR3 loop reads CASSQDRDYEQYF. The CDR3 DNA follows: TGTGCCAGCAGCCAAGATCGGGACTACGAGCAGTACTTC. V gene TRBV3-1 combines with J gene TRBJ2-7; a possible D gene is TRBD2 (5 bases). The CDR3 runs to 13 residues. V was trimmed by 0 bases and J by 3 bases, leaving 6 bases between them. CDR1 is LGHDT, CDR2 YNNKEL, per germline (reference sequence).

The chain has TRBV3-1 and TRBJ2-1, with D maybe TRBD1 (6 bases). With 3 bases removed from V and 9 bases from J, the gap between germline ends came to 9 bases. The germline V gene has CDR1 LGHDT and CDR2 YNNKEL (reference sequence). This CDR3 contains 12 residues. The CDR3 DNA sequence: TGTGCCAGCAGCCAGGGGGCAGGTGAGCAGTTCTTC. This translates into CASSQGAGEQFF.